This TCR beta chain was retrieved from a study of blood T cell repertoires in COVID-19. The data were produced by immunoSEQ multiplex PCR, yet TCRdb's version contains in-frame clones alone and is incomplete. The sample consists of roughly 130,000 clones, 84% of them appearing once. The CDR3 sequence is 16 residues long. Trimming at V came to 4 bases and at J to 4 bases, leaving 7 bases not matched to a gene. Germline V lookup: CDR1 SGHTS, CDR2 YDEGEE. Sequencing was done on a sample of peripheral blood. This receptor was identified in a man aged 30 to 39 with COVID-19, enrolled during active disease. The genes are TRBV5-8 and TRBJ2-3; 12 nucleotides agree with TRBD2. The CDR3 bases are TGTGCCAGCAGCGCAGGGACTAGCGGGTCGTCAGATACGCAGTATTTT. It translates to CASSAGTSGSSDTQYF.